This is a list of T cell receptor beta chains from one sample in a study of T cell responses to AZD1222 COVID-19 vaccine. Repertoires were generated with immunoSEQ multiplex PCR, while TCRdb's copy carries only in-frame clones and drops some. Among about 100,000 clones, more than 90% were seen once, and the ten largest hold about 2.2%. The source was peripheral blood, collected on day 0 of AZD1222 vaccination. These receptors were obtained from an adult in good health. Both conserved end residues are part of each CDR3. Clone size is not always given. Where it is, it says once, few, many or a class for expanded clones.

CDR3: CASSPGTGLMNTEAFF; size: -; V: TRBV5-5; J: TRBJ1-1
CDR3: CASSIDRRANYGYTF; size: -; V: TRBV19; J: TRBJ1-2
CDR3: CASSSTLDLPGGYTF; size: -; V: TRBV7-9; J: TRBJ1-2
CDR3: CASSQDWVGNSPLHF; size: -; V: TRBV14; J: TRBJ1-6
CDR3: CASSISRHNSPLHF; size: -; V: TRBV19; J: TRBJ1-6
CDR3: CASSPRGTGFSEQYF; size: -; V: TRBV3-1/TRBV3-2; J: TRBJ2-7
CDR3: CASSTRGGGQFF; size: -; V: TRBV6-2/TRBV6-3; J: TRBJ2-1
CDR3: CASSQSGTSGGGEQYF; size: -; V: TRBV4-2; J: TRBJ2-7
CDR3: CASRPRAGNEQFF; size: -; V: TRBV5-6; J: TRBJ2-1
CDR3: CASSQDFKTISNQPQHF; size: -; V: TRBV4-1; J: TRBJ1-5
CDR3: CASSPQGPEAFF; size: -; V: TRBV28; J: TRBJ1-1
CDR3: CAISSQGKETQYF; size: -; V: TRBV10-3; J: TRBJ2-5
CDR3: CSGRDSYEQYF; size: -; V: TRBV20-1; J: TRBJ2-7
CDR3: CASSLGLEYNEQFF; size: -; V: TRBV5-1; J: TRBJ2-1
CDR3: CASMSGQPQHF; size: -; V: TRBV6-5; J: TRBJ1-5
CDR3: CASSLLGQGAAYNEQFF; size: -; V: TRBV7-9; J: TRBJ2-1
CDR3: CASSSGGDNEQFF; size: -; V: TRBV19; J: TRBJ2-1
CDR3: CASSPDGDSGNTIYF; size: -; V: TRBV5-1; J: TRBJ1-3
CDR3: CASSLLQGAGDTQYF; size: once; V: TRBV5-1; J: TRBJ2-3
CDR3: CASSYLRRINYGYTF; size: -; V: TRBV6-2/TRBV6-3; J: TRBJ1-2
CDR3: CASSQDSWFPDNIQYF; size: -; V: TRBV4-3; J: TRBJ2-4
CDR3: CAISESPSGGLYNEQFF; size: -; V: TRBV10-3; J: TRBJ2-1
CDR3: CASSLSRLNGYTEAFF; size: -; V: TRBV11-2; J: TRBJ1-1
CDR3: CASARDRDTEAFF; size: -; V: TRBV19; J: TRBJ1-1
CDR3: CASGLQGLNTEAFF; size: -; V: TRBV12-5; J: TRBJ1-1
CDR3: CASSLPGGYRDGYTF; size: -; V: TRBV3-1/TRBV3-2; J: TRBJ1-2
CDR3: CASSTGLASDEQYF; size: medium-sized; V: TRBV6-2/TRBV6-3; J: TRBJ2-7
CDR3: CASSLFPVNTEAFF; size: once; V: TRBV5-1; J: TRBJ1-1
CDR3: CAIRTSGATNEQFF; size: -; V: TRBV10-3; J: TRBJ2-1
CDR3: CAWSGQGISPQHF; size: -; V: TRBV30; J: TRBJ1-5
CDR3: CASDWGNQPQHF; size: -; V: TRBV19; J: TRBJ1-5
CDR3: CASRSSGNTEAFF; size: -; V: TRBV6-5; J: TRBJ1-1
CDR3: CASSYESGPRLSSGNTIYF; size: once; V: TRBV6-2/TRBV6-3; J: TRBJ1-3
CDR3: CAISDMGGKTLHF; size: -; V: TRBV10-3; J: TRBJ1-6
CDR3: CASSPEGGTPGHNEQFF; size: -; V: TRBV11-2; J: TRBJ2-1
CDR3: CASSPGPYEQYF; size: -; V: TRBV19; J: TRBJ2-7
CDR3: CASSLMGGTEAFF; size: -; V: TRBV5-1; J: TRBJ1-1
CDR3: CASSSYRGANYGYTF; size: -; V: TRBV7-9; J: TRBJ1-2
CDR3: CAISDDWNTGELFF; size: -; V: TRBV10-3; J: TRBJ2-2
CDR3: CASSVGLGGDYEQYF; size: -; V: TRBV9; J: TRBJ2-7
CDR3: CASSPTHVDQPQHF; size: -; V: TRBV3-1/TRBV3-2; J: TRBJ1-5
CDR3: CASSPRRGTEAFF; size: -; V: TRBV6-5; J: TRBJ1-1
CDR3: CASSKQGTAKGNQPQHF; size: -; V: TRBV5-8; J: TRBJ1-5
CDR3: CASSLNTGELFF; size: -; V: TRBV5-1; J: TRBJ2-2
CDR3: CASRSTGTGGVGYTF; size: -; V: TRBV19; J: TRBJ1-2
CDR3: CASSLPQGADTEAFF; size: -; V: TRBV7-9; J: TRBJ1-1
CDR3: CASSPPGGSYEQYF; size: -; V: TRBV7-9; J: TRBJ2-7
CDR3: CASSRTGGSFIYNSPLHF; size: -; V: TRBV2; J: TRBJ1-6
CDR3: CASSPQGLGYEQYF; size: -; V: TRBV19; J: TRBJ2-7